This T cell receptor (beta chain) appears in the sequencing data of a study of low-dose radiotherapy and immunotherapy resistance in tumors. Study-wide context: Cohort 2 patients were irradiated with 1 Gy every two weeks, reaching 13 Gy over 26 weeks. Patients received cyclophosphamide 200 mg/m2 intravenously every two weeks, the day before radiation-immunotherapy. Aspirin was taken orally by patients at 300 mg daily for four cycles from cycle 1 day 1.

This clonotype has a count of ten or more. CDR3 size: 17 residues. Germline lookup yields CDR1 DFQATT and CDR2 SNEGSKA (reference sequence). The ends lost 5 bases at V and 5 bases at J; junction bases unmatched: 20. The time point was: before trial treatment. Both TCRalpha and TCRbeta chains were reverse transcribed with V-gene-specific primers. A roughly 22-cycle PCR with a constant-region primer and V-primer adapter amplified TCRs. One entry per CDR3 protein results from TCRdb running MiXCR on the reads. This sample carries around 69,000 distinct CDR3 sequences, 30% to 40% of them seen once, and the ten largest clones take roughly 11%.

The sequences come from PBMCs, collected before treatment. This sequence originates from a female donor with ovarian cancer. This chain links TRBV20-1 with TRBJ2-7; 8 bases agree with TRBD2. CDR3 residues: CSAYPINGGAVMDEQYF. The DNA for the CDR3 is TGCAGTGCTTACCCCATCAACGGGGGGGCTGTCATGGACGAGCAGTACTTC.